At least ten counts were recorded for the clone carrying this TCR beta chain. Antigen: not known. The sample belongs to a study of T cells after posttransplantation cyclophosphamide. General study results and limits: Recipient CMV seropositivity and CMV reactivation strongly tracked TRB clonality. Later blood repertoires were often dominated by clones from the donor CD8+ memory compartment. Tissue-infiltrating T cells from skin or gut overlapped little with blood T cells.

This CDR3 has 19 residues. Germline values: CDR1 SGHVS, CDR2 FNYEAQ. J lost 4 bases, V lost 5 bases, and 14 bases had no gene match. TCRdb's copy holds only in-frame clones and misses some; the assay was immunoSEQ multiplex PCR. Found here are over 45,000 clones, no singletons; the ten largest cover about 2.2%. The sample taken for sequencing was PBMCs. The receptor's source is a man in his forties in good health, CMV-negative, and a related stem cell transplant donor. The rearrangement links TRBV7-6 to TRBJ2-1, with 13 positions matching TRBD2. Here the CDR3 reads CASSKPGTSGKERYNEQFF. The DNA for the CDR3 is TGTGCCAGCAGCAAACCCGGGACTAGCGGGAAGGAAAGGTACAATGAGCAGTTCTTC.